Listed below are T cell receptor beta chains from one sample, sequenced in a study of cytomegalovirus exposure and HLA in healthy donors. Repertoires were generated with immunoSEQ multiplex PCR, while TCRdb's copy carries only in-frame clones and drops some. The sample consists of some 120,000 clones, around 75% of them appearing once. Sequencing was performed on PBMCs. These receptors all come from a woman under 40 in good health and CMV-seronegative. The CDR3 runs from the conserved cysteine through the conserved F or W. The D gene is left open where the match is weak. A row's size may be missing; if present it is once, few, many or a size class.

TGTGCCAGCAGTGAGAGCTCCTACGAGCAGTACTTC	CASSESSYEQYF	-	-	TRBV6-5	TRBJ2-7
TGTGCCATCAAAGCGGGACAACCTGGAAACACCATATATTTT	CAIKAGQPGNTIYF	-	-	TRBV10-3	TRBJ1-3
TGTGCCAGCAGCTTGGTTACCGGACTTAGCGGGGATAGAGAGACCCAGTACTTC	CASSLVTGLSGDRETQYF	-	TRBD2	TRBV5-6	TRBJ2-5
TGTGCCAGTAGTATACGGGCGGGGCGGATCAATCAGCCCCAGCATTTT	CASSIRAGRINQPQHF	few	-	TRBV19	TRBJ1-5
TGTGCCAGCCCCGCCCCAGGGGACACTGAAGCTTTCTTT	CASPAPGDTEAFF	-	-	TRBV28	TRBJ1-1
TGCAGCGTTGGGACAGGAACCTCTGGGGCCAACGTCCTGACTTTC	CSVGTGTSGANVLTF	few	TRBD1	TRBV29-1	TRBJ2-6
TGTGCCTGGACCCAGGACAGGGTGGATGCAGCTTTCTTT	CAWTQDRVDAAFF	-	TRBD1	TRBV30	TRBJ1-1
TGTGCCAGCAGCTTCGCGTGGGAGCGAGGTCAGCCCCAGCATTTT	CASSFAWERGQPQHF	-	-	TRBV5-8	TRBJ1-5
TGTGCCAGCAGTCCCACTACGATCTACGAGCAGTACTTC	CASSPTTIYEQYF	few	-	TRBV6-5	TRBJ2-7
TGTGCCAGCAGTGCTCAACCGGGACACAGATCACCCCTCCACTTT	CASSAQPGHRSPLHF	-	-	TRBV6-5	TRBJ1-6
TGTGCCAGCAGGGCGACTAGTTCAGAGACCCAGTACTTC	CASRATSSETQYF	-	-	TRBV2	TRBJ2-5
TGTGCCAGCAGTGAACCCGGGACAGGGTTTGACTATGGCTACACCTTC	CASSEPGTGFDYGYTF	-	TRBD1	TRBV6-1	TRBJ1-2
TGTGCCAGCAGTTGGGGCGAAACCGACAATGAGCAGTTCTTC	CASSWGETDNEQFF	-	-	TRBV6-5	TRBJ2-1
TGCGCCAGCAGCCCTAGGACAGGGACCAACTATGGCTACACCTTC	CASSPRTGTNYGYTF	-	TRBD1	TRBV5-1	TRBJ1-2
TGTGCCATCAGTGAGTCAGAACTAGCGTCCTACGAGCAGTACTTC	CAISESELASYEQYF	-	TRBD2	TRBV10-3	TRBJ2-7